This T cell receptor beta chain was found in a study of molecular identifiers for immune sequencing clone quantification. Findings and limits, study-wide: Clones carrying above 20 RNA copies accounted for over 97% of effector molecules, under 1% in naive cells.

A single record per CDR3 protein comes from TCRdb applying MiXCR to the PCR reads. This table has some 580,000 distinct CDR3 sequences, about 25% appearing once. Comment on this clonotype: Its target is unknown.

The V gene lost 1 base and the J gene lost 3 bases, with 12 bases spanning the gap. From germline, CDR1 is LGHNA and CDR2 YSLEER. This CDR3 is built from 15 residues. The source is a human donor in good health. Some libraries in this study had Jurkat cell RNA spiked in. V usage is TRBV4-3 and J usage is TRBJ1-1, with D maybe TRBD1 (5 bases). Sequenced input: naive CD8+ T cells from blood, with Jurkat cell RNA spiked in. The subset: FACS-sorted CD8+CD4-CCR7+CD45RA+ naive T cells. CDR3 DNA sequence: TGCGCCAGCAGCCAAGCCCGGGGCGGAGACACTGAAGCTTTCTTT. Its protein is CASSQARGGDTEAFF.